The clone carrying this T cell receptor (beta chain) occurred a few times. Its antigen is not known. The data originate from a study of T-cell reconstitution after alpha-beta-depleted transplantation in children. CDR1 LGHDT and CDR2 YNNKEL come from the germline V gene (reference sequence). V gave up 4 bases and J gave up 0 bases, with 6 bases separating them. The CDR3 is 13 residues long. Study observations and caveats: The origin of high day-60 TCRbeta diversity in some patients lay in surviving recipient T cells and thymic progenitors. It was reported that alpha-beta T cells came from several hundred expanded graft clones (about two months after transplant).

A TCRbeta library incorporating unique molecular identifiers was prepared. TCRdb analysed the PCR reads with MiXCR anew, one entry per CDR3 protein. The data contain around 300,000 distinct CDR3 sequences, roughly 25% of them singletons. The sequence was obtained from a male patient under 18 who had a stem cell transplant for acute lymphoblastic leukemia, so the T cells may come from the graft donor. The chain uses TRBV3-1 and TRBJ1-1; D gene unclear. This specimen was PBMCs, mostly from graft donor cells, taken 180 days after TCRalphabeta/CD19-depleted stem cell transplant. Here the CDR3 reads CASSPPLNTEAFF. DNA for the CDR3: TGTGCCAGCAGCCCACCCTTGAACACTGAAGCTTTCTTT.